This T cell receptor (beta chain) was obtained from a study of metastatic and nonmetastatic thyroid tumors. Study overall: Repertoires of blood and of tissue (tumor or nodule) from malignant and benign thyroid patients were compared. Study-wide results and caveats: Patients with malignant thyroid tumors reportedly had significantly higher TCR beta diversity than those with benign nodules, in blood and tumor.

Prior to thyroid surgery, none of the patients had received any treatment. As to this clone: Its specificity is not known.

The V gene's germline CDR1 is MNHNS and CDR2 SASEGT. CDR3 size: 15 residues. The J segment lost 2 bases and the V segment lost 7 bases, leaving 7 bases of the junction unmatched. Study processing details: Across clinicopathological groups, CDR3 differences served as the basis for building a distant-metastasis classifier for papillary thyroid cancer. TCRdb re-called the PCR reads through MiXCR. TCRdb's processing, not the authors' own work, is the source of the V and J calls. This table has approximately 16,000 clones, about an eighth appearing once. The sample consisted of tumor tissue. The chain uses TRBV6-1 and TRBJ2-1, with 8 bases aligning to TRBD1. The source is a female donor with papillary thyroid cancer or a benign thyroid nodule (not recorded which). Some clones in this sample may be carry-over from other donors' samples. In DNA form, the CDR3 reads TGTGCCAGCAAGGCAGGGGGCTCCGCCTACAATGAGCAGTTCTTC. Translating gives CASKAGGSAYNEQFF.